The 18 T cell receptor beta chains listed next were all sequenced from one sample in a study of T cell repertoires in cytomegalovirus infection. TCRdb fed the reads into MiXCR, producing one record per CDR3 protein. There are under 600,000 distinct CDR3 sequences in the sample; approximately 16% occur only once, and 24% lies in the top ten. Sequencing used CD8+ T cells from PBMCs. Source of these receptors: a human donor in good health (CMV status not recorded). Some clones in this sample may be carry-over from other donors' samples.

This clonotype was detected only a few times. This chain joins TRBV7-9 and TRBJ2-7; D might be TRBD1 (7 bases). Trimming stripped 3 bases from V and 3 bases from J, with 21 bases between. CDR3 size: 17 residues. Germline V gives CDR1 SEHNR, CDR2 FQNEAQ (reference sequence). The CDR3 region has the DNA TGTGCCAGCAGCTTTAGGGACAGAGCGGGTTGGGACTACGAGCAGTACTTC. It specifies CASSFRDRAGWDYEQYF.

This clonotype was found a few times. DNA for the CDR3: TGTGCCAGTAGTATAGATCTAGGGGGGGGGGGGTATGAGCAGTTCTTC. Its translation: CASSIDLGGGGYEQFF. The rearrangement links TRBV19 to TRBJ2-1, with D possibly being TRBD2 (7 bases). V shed 0 bases and J shed 8 bases, with 17 bases lying between them. Germline CDR1 is LNHDA and CDR2 is SQIVND (reference sequence). This CDR3 is 16 amino acids long.

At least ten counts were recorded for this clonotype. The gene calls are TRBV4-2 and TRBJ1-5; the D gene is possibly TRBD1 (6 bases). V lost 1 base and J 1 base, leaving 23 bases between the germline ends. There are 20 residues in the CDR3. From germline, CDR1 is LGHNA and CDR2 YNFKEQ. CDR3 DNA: TGTGCCAGCAGCCAAGTTTACGTCGGGGGGCGAGGGGGAAGCAATCAGCCCCAGCATTTT. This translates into CASSQVYVGGRGGSNQPQHF.

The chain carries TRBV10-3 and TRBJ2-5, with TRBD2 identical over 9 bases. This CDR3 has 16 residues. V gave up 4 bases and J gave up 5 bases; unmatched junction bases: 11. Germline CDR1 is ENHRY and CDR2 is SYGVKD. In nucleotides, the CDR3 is TGTGCCATCAGTGGTAGCGGGAGATTCGAGATGGAGACCCAGTACTTC. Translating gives CAISGSGRFEMETQYF.

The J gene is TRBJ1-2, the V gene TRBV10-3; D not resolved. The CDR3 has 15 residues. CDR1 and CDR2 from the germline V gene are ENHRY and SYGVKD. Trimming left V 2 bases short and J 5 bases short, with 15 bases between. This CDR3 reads CAISEEALAIYGYTF. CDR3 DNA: TGTGCCATCAGTGAGGAGGCCCTGGCTATATATGGCTACACCTTC.

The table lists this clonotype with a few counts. Here the CDR3 reads CASAVPGRKPYEQYF. CDR3 DNA: TGTGCCAGCGCCGTTCCGGGACGGAAGCCCTACGAGCAGTACTTC. V is TRBV27 and J is TRBJ2-7, with D tentatively TRBD1 or TRBD2 (5 bases each). Germline values: CDR1 MNHEY, CDR2 SMNVEV (reference sequence). V dropped 8 bases and J dropped 2 bases, with 19 bases sitting between them. CDR3 length: 15 residues.

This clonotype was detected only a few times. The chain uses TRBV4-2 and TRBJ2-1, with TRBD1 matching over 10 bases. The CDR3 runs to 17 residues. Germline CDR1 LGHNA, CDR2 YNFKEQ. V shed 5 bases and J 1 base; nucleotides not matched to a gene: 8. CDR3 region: CASSARDRGISYNEQFF. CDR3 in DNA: TGTGCCAGCAGCGCCCGGGACAGGGGCATATCCTACAATGAGCAGTTCTTC.

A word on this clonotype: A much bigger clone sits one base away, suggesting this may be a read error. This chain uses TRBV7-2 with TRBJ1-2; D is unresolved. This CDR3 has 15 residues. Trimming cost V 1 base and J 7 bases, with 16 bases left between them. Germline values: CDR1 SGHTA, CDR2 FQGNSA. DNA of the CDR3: TGTGCCAGCAGCTTAGGCGAACCAGTCGTGGGTGGCTACACCTTC. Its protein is CASSLGEPVVGGYTF.

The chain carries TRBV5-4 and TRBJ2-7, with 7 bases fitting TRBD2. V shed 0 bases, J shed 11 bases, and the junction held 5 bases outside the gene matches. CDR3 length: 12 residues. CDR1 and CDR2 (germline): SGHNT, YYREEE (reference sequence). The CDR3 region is CASSLGAREKYF. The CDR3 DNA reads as TGTGCCAGCAGCTTGGGTGCGCGGGAGAAGTACTTC.

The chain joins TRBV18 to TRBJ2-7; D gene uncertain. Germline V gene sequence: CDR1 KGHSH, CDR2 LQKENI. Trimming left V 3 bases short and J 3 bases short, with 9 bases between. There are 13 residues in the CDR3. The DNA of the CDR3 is TGTGCCAGCTCACCCACCGATCTCTACGAGCAGTACTTC. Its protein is CASSPTDLYEQYF. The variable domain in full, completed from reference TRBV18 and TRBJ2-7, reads NAGVMQNPRHLVRRRGQEARLRCSPMKGHSHVYWYRQLPEEGLKFMVYLQKENIIDESGMPKERFSAEFPKEGPSILRIQQVVRGDSAAYFCASSPTDLYEQYFGPGTRLTVT.

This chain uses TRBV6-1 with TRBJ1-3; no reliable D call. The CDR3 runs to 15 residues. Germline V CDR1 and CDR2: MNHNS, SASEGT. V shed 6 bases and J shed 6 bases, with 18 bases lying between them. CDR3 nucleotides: TGTGCCAGCAGGCCCTCGGACGGAACGGAAAACACCATATATTTT. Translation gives CASRPSDGTENTIYF.

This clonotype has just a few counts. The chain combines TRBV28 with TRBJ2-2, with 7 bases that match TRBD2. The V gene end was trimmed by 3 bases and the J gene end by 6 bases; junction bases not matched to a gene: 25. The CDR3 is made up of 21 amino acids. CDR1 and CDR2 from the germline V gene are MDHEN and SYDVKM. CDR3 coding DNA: TGTGCCAGCAGTTTCTCAGGCCCGTGGGGAGGGAGACGCGGGGTCGCCGGGGAGCTGTTTTTT. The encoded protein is CASSFSGPWGGRRGVAGELFF. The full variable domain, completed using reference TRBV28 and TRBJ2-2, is DVKVTQSSRYLVKRTGEKVFLECVQDMDHENMFWYRQDPGLGLRLIYFSYDVKMKEKGDIPEGYSVSREKKERFSLILESASTNQTSMYLCASSFSGPWGGRRGVAGELFFGEGSRLTVL.

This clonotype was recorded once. The CDR3 DNA reads TGTGCCACCAGCAGAGGAGAGGGCTACGAGCAGTACTTC. Encoded protein: CATSRGEGYEQYF. The chain employs TRBV15 and TRBJ2-7, with D tentatively TRBD2 (5 bases). Germline V gene data show CDR1 as LNHNV and CDR2 as YYDKDF (reference sequence). The CDR3 runs to 13 residues. V was clipped by 1 base and J by 3 bases, with 7 bases between them.

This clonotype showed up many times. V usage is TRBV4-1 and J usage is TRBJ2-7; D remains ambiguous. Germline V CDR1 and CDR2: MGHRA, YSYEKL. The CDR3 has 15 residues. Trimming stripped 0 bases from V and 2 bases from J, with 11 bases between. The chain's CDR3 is CASSQDRSETYEQYF. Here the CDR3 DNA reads TGCGCCAGCAGCCAAGATCGGTCAGAAACCTACGAGCAGTACTTC.

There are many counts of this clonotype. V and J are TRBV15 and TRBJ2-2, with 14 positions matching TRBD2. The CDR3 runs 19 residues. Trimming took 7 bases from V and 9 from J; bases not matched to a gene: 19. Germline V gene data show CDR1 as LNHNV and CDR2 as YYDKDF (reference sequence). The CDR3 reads CATTNYGTSGRKGHRELFF. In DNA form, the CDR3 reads TGTGCCACCACCAACTACGGGACTAGCGGGAGAAAGGGTCACCGGGAGCTGTTTTTT.

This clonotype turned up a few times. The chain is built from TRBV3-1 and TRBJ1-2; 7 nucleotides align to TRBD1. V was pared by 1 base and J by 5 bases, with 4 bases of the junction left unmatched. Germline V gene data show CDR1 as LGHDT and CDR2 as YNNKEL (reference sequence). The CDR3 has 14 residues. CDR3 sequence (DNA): TGTGCCAGCAGCCAAGCAGGGGGGGTGTATGGCTACACCTTC. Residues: CASSQAGGVYGYTF.

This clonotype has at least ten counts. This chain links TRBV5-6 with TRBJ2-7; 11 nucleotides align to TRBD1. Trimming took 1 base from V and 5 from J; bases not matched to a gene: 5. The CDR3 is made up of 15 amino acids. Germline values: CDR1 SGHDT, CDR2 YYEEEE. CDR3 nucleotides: TGTGCCAGCAGCTTGTTTGGACAGGGGGCAGACGAGCAGTACTTC. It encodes CASSLFGQGADEQYF.

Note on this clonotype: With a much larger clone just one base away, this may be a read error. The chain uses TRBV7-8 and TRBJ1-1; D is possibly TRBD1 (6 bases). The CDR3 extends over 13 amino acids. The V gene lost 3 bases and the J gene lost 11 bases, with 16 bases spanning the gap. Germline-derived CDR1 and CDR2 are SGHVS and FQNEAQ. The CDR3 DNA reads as TGTGCCAGCAGCTTTAGCGCAGGGGCTTGGGCTTTCTTT. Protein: CASSFSAGAWAFF.